Detailed here is one TCR beta chain. What it binds is not known. From the multiplex PCR reads, TCRdb called clonotypes with MiXCR, one entry per CDR3 protein. The table lists 85,000 to 130,000 distinct CDR3 sequences, about 30% of them singletons. These data come from a study of breast tumors, draining lymph nodes, adjacent tissues. Study results and limitations: Most tumor T cells seemingly derive from lymph node, then expand in tumor. Compared with basal-like, luminal-like tumors shared significantly more repertoire with nontumor tissue. Tumor TCR diversity was below lymph nodes but above nontumor tissue. Tumor T cell lymph node origin was a supported hypothesis, not proven.

Samples came from axillary lymph nodes draining the breast cancer. The CDR3 loop spans 11 amino acids. Germline V gene lookup returns CDR1 SQVTM and CDR2 ANQGSEA. V was trimmed by 6 bases and J by 2 bases, leaving 8 bases between them. The chain is built from TRBV29-1 and TRBJ2-7; possible D gene TRBD1, 6 bases. The clonotype comes from a female donor with breast cancer. Some clones in this sample may be carry-over from other donors' samples. The sample comprised axillary lymph node tissue. In DNA, the CDR3 is TGCAGCGTAGGACAGACCTACGAGCAGTACTTC. Its protein product is CSVGQTYEQYF.